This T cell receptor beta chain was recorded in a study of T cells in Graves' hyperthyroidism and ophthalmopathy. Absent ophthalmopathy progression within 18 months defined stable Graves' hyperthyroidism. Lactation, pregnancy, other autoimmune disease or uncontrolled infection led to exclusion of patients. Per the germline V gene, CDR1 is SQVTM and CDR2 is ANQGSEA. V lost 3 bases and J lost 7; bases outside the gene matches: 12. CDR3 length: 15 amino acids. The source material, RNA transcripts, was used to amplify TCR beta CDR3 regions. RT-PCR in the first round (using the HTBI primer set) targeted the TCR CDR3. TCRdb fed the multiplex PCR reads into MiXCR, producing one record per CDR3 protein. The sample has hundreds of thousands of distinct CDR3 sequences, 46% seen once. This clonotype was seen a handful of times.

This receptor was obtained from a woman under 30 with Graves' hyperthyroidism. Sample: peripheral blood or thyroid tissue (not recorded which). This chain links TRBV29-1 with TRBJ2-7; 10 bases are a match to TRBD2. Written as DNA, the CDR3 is TGCAGCGTTGAGCCGAATGGGCTAGCGGGAGCAGAGCAGTACTTC. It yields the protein CSVEPNGLAGAEQYF.